These T cell receptor beta chains were read from a single sample in a study of cytomegalovirus exposure and HLA in healthy donors. Repertoires were generated with immunoSEQ multiplex PCR, while TCRdb's copy carries only in-frame clones and drops some. The sample has about 140,000 clones, 82% seen once; the top ten hold 8.1%. The sequenced sample consisted of PBMCs. The receptors shown here come from a woman aged 45-59 years in good health and CMV-seropositive. Both conserved end residues are part of each CDR3. The D gene is left open where the match is weak. Expanded clones are given a class, and other clones once, few, many or no size at all.

TRBD2 | - | TRBJ2-3 | TRBV5-1 | CASSLGYTSGVGDTQYF | TGCGCCAGCAGCTTGGGATATACTAGCGGGGTAGGAGATACGCAGTATTTT
- | - | TRBJ1-2 | TRBV29-1 | CSVGGYRNYGYTF | TGCAGCGTTGGGGGCTACAGGAACTATGGCTACACCTTC
TRBD2 | - | TRBJ2-3 | TRBV9 | CASSLGLAASTDTQYF | TGTGCCAGCAGCTTAGGACTAGCGGCTAGCACAGATACGCAGTATTTT
- | once | TRBJ1-5 | TRBV5-1 | CASNLGQENQPQHF | TGCGCCAGCAACTTGGGGCAGGAAAATCAGCCCCAGCATTTT
TRBD1 | - | TRBJ1-2 | TRBV28 | CASSLNRDREGDGYTF | TGTGCCAGCAGTTTAAACCGGGACAGGGAAGGCGATGGCTACACCTTC
- | - | TRBJ1-5 | TRBV10-3 | CAISEWGVRSNQPQHF | TGTGCCATCAGTGAGTGGGGGGTTAGGAGCAATCAGCCCCAGCATTTT
TRBD1 | - | TRBJ1-1 | TRBV11-3 | CASSMPGTGLTFF | TGTGCCAGCAGCATGCCCGGGACAGGGCTGACTTTCTTT
TRBD1 | - | TRBJ1-5 | TRBV6-4 | CASSDSTGTNQPQHF | TGTGCCAGCAGTGACTCGACAGGGACCAATCAGCCCCAGCATTTT
TRBD1 | - | TRBJ1-1 | TRBV5-1 | CASSSQGLGNTEAFF | TGCGCCAGCAGCTCACAGGGGTTGGGGAACACTGAAGCTTTCTTT
- | - | TRBJ2-5 | TRBV19 | CASSTIADQETQYF | TGTGCCAGTAGTACGATAGCGGACCAAGAGACCCAGTACTTC
TRBD2 | - | TRBJ2-5 | TRBV15 | CATGGGPLQETQYF | TGTGCCACCGGGGGAGGGCCCCTCCAAGAGACCCAGTACTTC
TRBD1 | - | TRBJ1-1 | TRBV5-5 | CASSLVQGEMNTEAFF | TGTGCCAGCAGCTTGGTGCAGGGGGAGATGAACACTGAAGCTTTCTTT
- | once | TRBJ2-3 | TRBV19 | CASSPLSRSTDTQYF | TGTGCCAGTAGTCCCCTAAGTCGGAGCACAGATACGCAGTATTTT
- | - | TRBJ2-7 | TRBV5-1 | CASSRTAYSYEQYF | TGCGCCAGCAGCCGGACAGCTTACTCCTACGAGCAGTACTTC
- | - | TRBJ1-1 | TRBV28 | CASSLASTGLGEAFF | TGTGCCAGCAGTTTAGCCTCCACAGGGTTGGGTGAAGCTTTCTTT
- | - | TRBJ1-4 | TRBV6-5 | CASSYGGSGDEKLFF | TGTGCCAGCAGTTACGGGGGGAGCGGCGATGAAAAACTGTTTTTT
- | - | TRBJ1-5 | TRBV7-2 | CASSFFGNQPQHF | TGTGCCAGCAGCTTTTTCGGCAATCAGCCCCAGCATTTT
- | - | TRBJ2-1 | TRBV30 | CAWSTRGEQFF | TGTGCCTGGAGTACCCGGGGTGAGCAGTTCTTC
TRBD2 | - | TRBJ2-3 | TRBV4-1 | CASSLGTSEYTDTQYF | TGCGCCAGCAGCCTCGGGACTAGCGAGTACACAGATACGCAGTATTTT
TRBD1 | - | TRBJ1-2 | TRBV7-2 | CASSAYDRGRVAGYTF | TGTGCCAGCAGCGCCTACGACAGGGGGCGCGTAGCTGGCTACACCTTC
- | - | TRBJ1-5 | TRBV18 | CASSPTGSQPQHF | TGTGCCAGCTCACCCACCGGGAGTCAGCCCCAGCATTTT
- | - | TRBJ2-5 | TRBV19 | CASRSRDGQETQYF | TGTGCCAGTAGATCCAGGGATGGCCAAGAGACCCAGTACTTC
TRBD1 | - | TRBJ1-1 | TRBV13 | CASSLSWRGGGTFEAEAFF | TGTGCCAGCAGCTTAAGTTGGCGAGGGGGCGGAACCTTCGAGGCTGAAGCTTTCTTT
- | - | TRBJ2-1 | TRBV5-1 | CASSLVAGPYNEQFF | TGCGCCAGCAGCTTGGTTGCGGGCCCCTACAATGAGCAGTTCTTC
TRBD1 | - | TRBJ2-7 | TRBV5-1 | CASQLSTGQAYEQYF | TGCGCCAGCCAATTATCTACTGGACAGGCCTACGAGCAGTACTTC
TRBD1 | - | TRBJ2-5 | TRBV11-2 | CASSSSRQGIVGETQYF | TGTGCCAGCAGCTCCTCTCGACAGGGTATTGTAGGAGAGACCCAGTACTTC
TRBD1 | - | TRBJ2-5 | TRBV5-1 | CASSESGGGGSGETQYF | TGCGCCAGCAGCGAATCAGGGGGCGGTGGTTCAGGAGAGACCCAGTACTTC
TRBD1 | - | TRBJ1-6 | TRBV4-3 | CASSQRTGASYNSPLHF | TGCGCCAGCAGCCAAAGGACAGGAGCCTCCTATAATTCACCCCTCCACTTT
- | few | TRBJ1-1 | TRBV6-5 | CASSYSWGSNTEAFF | TGTGCCAGCAGTTACTCGTGGGGCTCCAACACTGAAGCTTTCTTT
- | - | TRBJ2-7 | TRBV11-3 | CASSLDNRAYEQYF | TGTGCCAGCAGCTTAGACAACAGAGCCTACGAGCAGTACTTC
TRBD1 | - | TRBJ1-2 | TRBV7-9 | CASSLEGGFGYTF | TGTGCCAGCAGCTTAGAAGGGGGCTTTGGCTACACCTTC
- | - | TRBJ1-1 | TRBV16 | CASSPGGGAGRENF | TGTGCCAGCAGCCCCGGTGGGGGGGCCGGCAGAGAGAATTTT
- | - | TRBJ1-6 | TRBV9 | CASSDRAGGPGSPLHF | TGTGCCAGCAGCGACAGAGCGGGGGGACCGGGCTCACCCCTCCACTTT
- | - | TRBJ2-7 | TRBV27 | CASSFNGERYEQYF | TGTGCCAGCAGTTTTAACGGGGAGAGGTACGAGCAGTACTTC
TRBD1 | - | TRBJ2-7 | TRBV5-1 | CASSFRQGSYEQYF | TGCGCCAGCAGCTTTCGACAGGGATCCTACGAGCAGTACTTC
TRBD1 | - | TRBJ1-1 | TRBV5-1 | CASSPTGYYTEAFF | TGCGCCAGCAGCCCGACAGGGTACTACACTGAAGCTTTCTTT
TRBD1 | - | TRBJ2-1 | TRBV27 | CASSIDRVNEQFF | TGTGCCAGCAGTATCGACAGGGTCAATGAGCAGTTCTTC
TRBD2 | - | TRBJ2-1 | TRBV29-1 | CSVEGLAGVVEQFF | TGCAGCGTTGAAGGTCTAGCGGGAGTAGTTGAGCAGTTCTTC
- | - | TRBJ2-6 | TRBV4-3 | CASSQDGSSGANVLTF | TGCGCCAGCAGCCAAGATGGGAGCTCTGGGGCCAACGTCCTGACTTTC
TRBD1 | - | TRBJ2-7 | TRBV2 | CAIRDRSFYEQYF | TGTGCCATCCGGGACAGGTCCTTTTACGAGCAGTACTTC
- | - | TRBJ1-3 | TRBV12-1 | CASSFEGHPSGNTIYF | TGTGCCAGCAGCTTCGAGGGACACCCCTCTGGAAACACCATATATTTT
- | - | TRBJ1-2 | TRBV10-3 | CAISESGQYYGYTF | TGTGCCATCAGTGAATCCGGACAGTACTATGGCTACACCTTC
- | once | TRBJ1-1 | TRBV11-2 | CASSLAGLNTEAFF | TGTGCCAGCAGCTTAGCTGGGCTAAACACTGAAGCTTTCTTT
TRBD1 | - | TRBJ2-3 | TRBV29-1 | CSGSGTGLTDTQYF | TGCAGCGGCTCCGGGACAGGGTTAACAGATACGCAGTATTTT
- | - | TRBJ1-2 | TRBV6-5 | CASSHRVGGYTF | TGTGCCAGCAGTCACCGAGTCGGTGGCTACACCTTC
TRBD1 | - | TRBJ2-1 | TRBV5-1 | CASSPTPDRGAWADEQFF | TGCGCCAGCAGCCCAACTCCCGACAGGGGAGCTTGGGCCGATGAGCAGTTCTTC
TRBD1 | - | TRBJ1-5 | TRBV19 | CASRTGDWGNQPQHF | TGTGCCAGTAGGACAGGGGATTGGGGCAATCAGCCCCAGCATTTT
- | - | TRBJ2-1 | TRBV14 | CASSRQGGGPSDEQFF | TGTGCCAGCAGCCGCCAGGGGGGCGGGCCCTCGGATGAGCAGTTCTTC
- | - | TRBJ1-6 | TRBV6-4 | CASSISPGGSPLHF | TGTGCCAGCAGTATCTCCCCGGGGGGGTCACCCCTCCACTTT
- | - | TRBJ1-4 | TRBV7-9 | CASSLPNGEKLFF | TGTGCCAGCAGCTTACCCAACGGTGAAAAACTGTTTTTT